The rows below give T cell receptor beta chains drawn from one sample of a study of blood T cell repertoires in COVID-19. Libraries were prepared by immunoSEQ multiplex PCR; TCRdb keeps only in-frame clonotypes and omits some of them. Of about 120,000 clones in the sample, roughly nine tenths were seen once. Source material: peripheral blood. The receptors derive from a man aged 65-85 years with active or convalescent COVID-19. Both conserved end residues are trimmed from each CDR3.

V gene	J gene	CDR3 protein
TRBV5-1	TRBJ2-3	ASSGGQVTTDTQY
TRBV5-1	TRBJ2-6	ASSFSSGANVLT
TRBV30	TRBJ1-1	AWNLVRTEAF
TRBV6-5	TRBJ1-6	ASSRDSDSPLH
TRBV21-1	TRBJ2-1	ASSRGLAWF
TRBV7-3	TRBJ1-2	ASRSGPNAVYGYT
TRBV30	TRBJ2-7	AWSVNRGPYEQY
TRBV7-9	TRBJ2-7	ASSSQDRGSYEQY
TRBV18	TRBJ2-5	ASSPQGQETQY
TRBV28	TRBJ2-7	ASRQGGSTYEQY
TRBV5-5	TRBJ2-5	ASRSDRDQETQY
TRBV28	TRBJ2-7	ASSTHRYEQY
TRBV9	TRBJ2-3	ASSELAGVEEDTQY
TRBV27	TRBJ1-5	ASSFQGDDQPQH
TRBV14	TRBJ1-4	ASSQDRIEKLF
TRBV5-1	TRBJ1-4	ASRDTNEKLF
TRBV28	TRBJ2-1	ASGPPDTWREQF
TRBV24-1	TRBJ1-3	ATAADGNTIY
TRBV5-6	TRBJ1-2	ASSPLGQGARGYT
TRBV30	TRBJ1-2	AWSVLWETGAIYGYT
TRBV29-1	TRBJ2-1	SVERREAGERNEQF
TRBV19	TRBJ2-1	ASSQGAQGGEQF
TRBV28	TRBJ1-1	ASSLNSVSF
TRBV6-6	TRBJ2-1	ASSGQSSYNEQF
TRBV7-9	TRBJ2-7	ASRIGQGAIYEQY
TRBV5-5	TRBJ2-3	ASSLSGDSTDTQY
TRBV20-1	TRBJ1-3	SASSGSSGNTIY
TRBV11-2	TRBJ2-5	ASSFGQQETQY
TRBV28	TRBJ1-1	ASSRGQSAEAF
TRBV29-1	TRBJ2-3	SVGGITGASTDTQY
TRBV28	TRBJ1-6	ASAGGASPLH
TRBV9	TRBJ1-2	ASSVKEAPANYGYT
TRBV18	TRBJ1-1	ASSPDTSYTEAF
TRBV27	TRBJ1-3	ASSRDRSGRDTIY
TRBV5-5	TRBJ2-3	ASSWTSGIFGASTDTQY
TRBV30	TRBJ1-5	AWSAARTGDSNQPQH
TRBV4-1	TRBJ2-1	ASSRNLLANNEQF
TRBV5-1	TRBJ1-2	ASSRTADGYT
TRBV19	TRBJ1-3	ASSISSSGNTIY
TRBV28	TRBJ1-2	ASTRETGLMLYGYT
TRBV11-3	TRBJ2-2	ASSSKHRDTGELF
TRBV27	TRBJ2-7	ATKDRGDYEQY
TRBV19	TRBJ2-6	ASTLGTGGSSGANVLT
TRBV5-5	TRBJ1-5	ASSAGATNNQPQH
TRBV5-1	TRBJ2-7	ASSLAGTHYEQY
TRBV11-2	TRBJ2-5	ASAGETQY
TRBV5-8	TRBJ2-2	ASSLAGGTGELF
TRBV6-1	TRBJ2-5	ASSEGTSGRETQY